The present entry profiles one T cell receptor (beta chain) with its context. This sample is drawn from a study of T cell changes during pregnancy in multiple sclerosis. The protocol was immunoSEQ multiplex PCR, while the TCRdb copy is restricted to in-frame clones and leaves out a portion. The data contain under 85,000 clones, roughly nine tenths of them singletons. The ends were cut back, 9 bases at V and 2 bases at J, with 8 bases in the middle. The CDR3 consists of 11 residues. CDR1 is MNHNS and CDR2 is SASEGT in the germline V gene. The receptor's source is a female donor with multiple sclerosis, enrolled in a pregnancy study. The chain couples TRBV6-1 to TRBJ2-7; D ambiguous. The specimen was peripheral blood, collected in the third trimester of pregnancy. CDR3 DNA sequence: TGTGCCAGGTGGGCAGCCTACGAGCAGTACTTC. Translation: CARWAAYEQYF.